A selection of T cell receptor beta chains follows, all from one sample in a study of cytomegalovirus exposure and HLA in healthy donors. This table comes from immunoSEQ multiplex PCR, and its TCRdb copy is limited to in-frame clones, with some not included. This sample has around 150,000 clones, with 82% found just once. The sequenced sample consisted of PBMCs. Source of these receptors: a girl aged 2-15 years in good health and CMV-seropositive. Each CDR3 is given without its conserved first and last residue. Each record gives: CDR3 protein, J gene, V gene.

ASSQDPGTGDGYT | TRBJ1-2 | TRBV4-1
ASSPTGSSNYGYT | TRBJ1-2 | TRBV18
ASMEDGSYEQY | TRBJ2-7 | TRBV2
ATSTPGQGNQPQH | TRBJ1-5 | TRBV15
ASSGQTGYEQY | TRBJ2-7 | TRBV5-1
ATSSRQDFSNQPQH | TRBJ1-5 | TRBV15
AWSATVDRGRYEQY | TRBJ2-7 | TRBV30
ASSLGGGVVLAGVLYNEQF | TRBJ2-1 | TRBV5-1
ASSTFSGEPTTRYEQY | TRBJ2-7 | TRBV19
ASSVNSQSGADTQY | TRBJ2-3 | TRBV9
ASSATGTGNTEAF | TRBJ1-1 | TRBV9
ASSSKRELLEPTDTQY | TRBJ2-3 | TRBV9
ASSVPRRESTDTQY | TRBJ2-3 | TRBV28
AWMGGYTEAF | TRBJ1-1 | TRBV30
ASSQTNYAEQY | TRBJ2-7 | TRBV4-1
ASSQARGSSYEQY | TRBJ2-7 | TRBV4-1
ASSIAGLAGGPQYEQY | TRBJ2-7 | TRBV27
AWSTGTGDGYT | TRBJ1-2 | TRBV30
ASSLAGGTGELF | TRBJ2-2 | TRBV5-4
ASSPGLAINNEQF | TRBJ2-1 | TRBV7-9
ASTAGRNQPQH | TRBJ1-5 | TRBV6-6
ASSLGGLDGYT | TRBJ1-2 | TRBV5-1
AWSRDREAYEQY | TRBJ2-7 | TRBV30
AISEAGTGDFWGNTIY | TRBJ1-3 | TRBV10-3
ASSPGGGQGAFTEAF | TRBJ1-1 | TRBV5-4
ASSPEGFADTQY | TRBJ2-3 | TRBV4-1
ASSWAMNTEAF | TRBJ1-1 | TRBV5-1
ASRPGTSGRLREQY | TRBJ2-7 | TRBV10-2
ASSPIQGGGNQPQH | TRBJ1-5 | TRBV19
ASSSPSGGGDTQY | TRBJ2-3 | TRBV7-2
ASSTTGLNTEAF | TRBJ1-1 | TRBV5-1
ASSLPNYGYT | TRBJ1-2 | TRBV28
ASSFRGGNTEAF | TRBJ1-1 | TRBV28